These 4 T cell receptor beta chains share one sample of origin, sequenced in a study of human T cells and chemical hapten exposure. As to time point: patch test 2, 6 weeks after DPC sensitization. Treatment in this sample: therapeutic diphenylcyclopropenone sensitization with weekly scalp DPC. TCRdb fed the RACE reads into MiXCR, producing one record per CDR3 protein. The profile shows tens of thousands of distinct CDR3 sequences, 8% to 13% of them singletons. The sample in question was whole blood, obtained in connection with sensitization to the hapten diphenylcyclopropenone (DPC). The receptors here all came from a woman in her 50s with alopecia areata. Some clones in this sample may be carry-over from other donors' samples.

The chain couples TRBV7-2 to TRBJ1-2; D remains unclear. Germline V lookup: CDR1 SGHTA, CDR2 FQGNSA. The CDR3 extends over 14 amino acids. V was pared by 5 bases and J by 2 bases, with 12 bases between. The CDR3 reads CASSLSARNYGYTF. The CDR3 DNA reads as TGTGCCAGCAGCCTATCTGCCAGAAACTATGGCTACACCTTC.

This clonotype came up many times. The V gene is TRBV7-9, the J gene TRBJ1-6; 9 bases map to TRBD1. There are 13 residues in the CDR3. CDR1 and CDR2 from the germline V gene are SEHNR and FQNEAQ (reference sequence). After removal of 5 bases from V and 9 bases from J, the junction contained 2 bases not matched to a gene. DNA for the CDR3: TGTGCCAGCAGCAAGACAGGGGGTTCACCCCTCCACTTT. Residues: CASSKTGGSPLHF.

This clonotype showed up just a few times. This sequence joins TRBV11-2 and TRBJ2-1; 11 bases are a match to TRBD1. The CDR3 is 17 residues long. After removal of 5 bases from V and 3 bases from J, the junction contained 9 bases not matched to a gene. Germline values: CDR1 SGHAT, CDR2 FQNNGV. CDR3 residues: CASSRTTGTGGYNEQFF. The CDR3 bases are TGTGCCAGCAGCCGAACCACAGGGACAGGGGGCTACAATGAGCAGTTCTTC.

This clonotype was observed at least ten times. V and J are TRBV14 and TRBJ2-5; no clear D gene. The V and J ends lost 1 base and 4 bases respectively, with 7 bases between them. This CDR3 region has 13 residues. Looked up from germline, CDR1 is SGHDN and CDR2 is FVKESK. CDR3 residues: CASSQARAETQYF. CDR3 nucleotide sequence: TGTGCCAGCAGCCAAGCCCGGGCAGAGACCCAGTACTTC. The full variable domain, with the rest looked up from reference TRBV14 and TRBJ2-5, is EAGVTQFPSHSVIEKGQTVTLRCDPISGHDNLYWYRRVMGKEIKFLLHFVKESKQDESGMPNNRFLAERTGGTYSTLKVQPAELEDSGVYFCASSQARAETQYFGPGTRLLVL.